These 12 T cell receptor beta chains share one sample of origin, sequenced in a study of post-analysis software for immune sequencing data (dated by TCRdb to the mid-2010s). Broad study findings and their caveats: Significantly higher frequencies in patients than in controls were found for roughly 5 TRBV segments, including TRBV5-6, TRBV5-1 and TRBV20-1.

What these receptors recognize is not known. The method was PCR. The instrument given in TCRdb is Illumina HiSeq 2500. To reduce PCR and sequencing biases, unique molecular identifiers were built into the TCR beta cDNA libraries. The public sequencing data were trimmed at Q25 with fastp and processed into clonotypes with MiXCR by TCRdb, which kept only in-frame beta chains. Rows are combined by CDR3 protein, so each entry shows the most common genes and DNA. The table for this sample lists 450,000 to 700,000 distinct CDR3 sequences; about 40% of them were counted only once. Approximately 1.7% of the sample is in the top ten clones. Sequenced material: blood. The receptors originated from a girl between 10 and 17 years old with multiple sclerosis.

The J gene is TRBJ2-5, the V gene TRBV5-1, with D possibly being TRBD2 (7 bases). The J call could be wrong; TRBJ2-7 is a better fit for the DNA end. The CDR3 totals 17 residues. The germline CDR1 and CDR2 sequences are SGHRS and YFSETQ. CDR3 protein: CASSYTQLAAGAYEQYF. DNA for the CDR3: TGCGCCAGCAGCTACACCCAATTAGCGGCGGGGGCATACGAGCAGTACTTC.

This rearrangement joins TRBV27 to TRBJ2-4, with a possible D match to TRBD1 (6 bases). Trimming removed 4 bases at V and 13 bases at J, with 14 bases between. Germline CDR1 MNHEY, CDR2 SMNVEV (reference sequence). This CDR3 has 12 amino acids. CDR3 amino acids: CASSSRGSFQYF. The DNA for the CDR3 is TGTGCCAGCAGTTCCAGGGGTTCTTTCCAGTACTTC.

The chain is built from TRBV5-1 and TRBJ2-5; 11 nucleotides match TRBD2. The germline gives CDR1 SGHRS, CDR2 YFSETQ. The CDR3 totals 14 residues. With V trimmed by 7 bases and J by 2 bases, 4 bases remained unmatched. The CDR3 nucleotides read TGCGCCAGCCAGACTAGCGGGGCGCAAGAGACCCAGTACTTC. It specifies CASQTSGAQETQYF.

Of note for this clonotype: This clone may be a read error of a much larger clone one base away. The chain has TRBV5-6 and TRBJ2-1, with 8 bases lining up with TRBD2. The CDR3 is 16 amino acids. Per the germline V gene, CDR1 is SGHDT and CDR2 is YYEEEE. V shed 1 base, J shed 8 bases, and the junction held 11 bases outside the gene matches. In nucleotides, the CDR3 is TGTGCCAGCAGCTTGAAGCGGGGGACCTTAGGCGATGAGCAGTTCTTC. It is translated as CASSLKRGTLGDEQFF.

This clonotype has just a few counts. This chain joins TRBV7-2 and TRBJ2-1, with D possibly matching TRBD1 (5 bases). Trimming stripped 1 base from V and 7 bases from J, with 14 bases between. This CDR3 contains 15 residues. Germline lookup yields CDR1 SGHTA and CDR2 FQGNSA. DNA for the CDR3: TGTGCCAGCAGCTTAGTTCAGGGTACAATGAATGAGCAGTTCTTC. It codes for CASSLVQGTMNEQFF.

J is TRBJ2-5 and V is TRBV7-9, with D perhaps TRBD2 (6 bases). Germline loops: CDR1 SEHNR, CDR2 FQNEAQ (reference sequence). V lost 5 bases and J lost 4, with 17 bases in between. The length of the CDR3 is 15 residues. CDR3 nucleotides: TGTGCCAGCAGCCCGTCAGGAGGGAGTACAGAGACCCAGTACTTC. Amino acid sequence: CASSPSGGSTETQYF.

This clonotype was counted between two and nine times. The junction and the germline gene differ at one end; a read error may be behind it. The chain links TRBV29-1 to TRBJ2-3; D uncertain. Germline loops: CDR1 SQVTM, CDR2 ANQGSEA. CDR3 length: 12 residues. CDR3 amino acids: CSVEALPRTQYF. In DNA, the CDR3 is TGCAGCGTGGAAGCTCTACCACGGACGCAGTATTTT.

This chain links TRBV12-3 or TRBV12-4 with TRBJ1-4; D unresolved. Trimming pared 3 bases from V and 0 bases from J, leaving 11 bases between. The CDR3 loop spans 16 amino acids. CDR3 residues: CASSFPEVSTNEKLFF. CDR3 coding DNA: TGTGCCAGCAGTTTTCCGGAGGTTTCAACTAATGAAAAACTGTTTTTT.

Only a few counts were recorded for this clonotype. The chain couples TRBV12-3 or TRBV12-4 to TRBJ2-3, with TRBD1 as a possible D gene (5 bases). With 9 bases removed from V and 4 bases from J, the gap between germline ends came to 17 bases. The CDR3 covers 14 residues. CDR3 in DNA: TGTGCCAGTTTCCTTGATGGGGCGGCAGATACGCAGTATTTT. It is translated as CASFLDGAADTQYF.

This clonotype was picked up a small number of times. The chain is built from TRBV6-6 and TRBJ2-6; no definite D call. The CDR3 spans 14 residues. The V end was cut by 10 bases, the J end by 0 bases, with 10 bases between. Germline V gene sequence: CDR1 MNHNY, CDR2 SVGAGI (reference sequence). The CDR3, as DNA: TGTGCCATCCCTCTAGACTCTGGGGCCAACGTCCTGACTTTC. It encodes CAIPLDSGANVLTF.

There are a few counts of this clonotype. The chain carries TRBV12-3 or TRBV12-4 and TRBJ2-5; D is unclear. V was clipped by 3 bases and J by 3 bases, with 8 bases between them. This CDR3 spans 13 amino acids. The CDR3 sequence is CASSLLGEETQYF. DNA for the CDR3: TGTGCCAGCAGTTTGCTTGGTGAAGAGACCCAGTACTTC.

The chain has TRBV20-1 and TRBJ2-7; D gene ambiguous. This CDR3 contains 13 residues. Looked up from germline, CDR1 is DFQATT and CDR2 is SNEGSKA (reference sequence). Trimming took 0 bases from V and 5 from J, leaving 11 bases between them. In DNA, the CDR3 is TGCAGTGCTAGAGACCGAAATGGGGACGAGCAGTACTTC. Encoded protein: CSARDRNGDEQYF.